The present TCR beta chain was sequenced within a study of cytomegalovirus exposure and HLA in healthy donors. Study-wide findings and caveats: A missense variant in DCLRE1C was later tied to TCR beta V- and J-gene trimming. It was assumed in the presence/absence analyses that sequencing depth was roughly uniform across donors.

60 Vbeta and 13 Jbeta primers were used in PCR. Per the original data handling: Per a later analysis, the number of unique TCR beta chains was about 80 million, of which about 11 million were shared. The assay was immunoSEQ multiplex PCR, and TCRdb's table has in-frame clones only and misses some. The V and J calls and clone size were taken over from that table, and D and trimming were inferred from the DNA. The sample consists of approximately 100,000 clones, under 80% of them appearing once. Each donor was nominally healthy when sampled (though unrecorded immune exposures were likely). As concerns this clone: Its antigen is still unknown.

The sequenced material came from PBMCs. This receptor was obtained from a woman under 30 in good health and CMV-seropositive.

The CDR3 is CASSLQIQETQYF. CDR3 DNA sequence: TGTGCCAGCAGCTTACAGATCCAAGAGACCCAGTACTTC. This rearrangement joins TRBV7-7 to TRBJ2-5; unclear D gene. Germline CDR1 and CDR2: SSHAT and FNYEAQ (reference sequence). The V end was cut by 2 bases, the J end by 1 base, with 5 bases between. This CDR3 is built from 13 residues.